One T cell receptor beta chain is described in this entry. The antigen is not known. A second PCR, run for roughly 7 to 11 cycles, used a sample-barcoded 5' primer plus a J-beta primer mix. TCRdb passed the 5' RACE reads through MiXCR, listing each CDR3 protein once. The sample lists some 1.6 million distinct CDR3 sequences; around 35% were seen once. These data are taken from a study of blood T cells in healthy people across ages. Study results and caveats: The fall in TCR beta diversity per million T cells was roughly linear with age. TCR beta diversity correlated strongly with naive T cell percentage.

Individuals who donated were healthy Caucasians from Russia aged about 6 to 100. Peripheral blood samples of approximately 10 milliliters were drawn from each donor. Input material: blood. The clonotype comes from a woman in her 30s in good health.

As DNA, the CDR3 is TGTGCCAGCAGACCGGAAGGGATCTCCTACGAGCAGTACTTC. Amino acids: CASRPEGISYEQYF. The rearrangement links TRBV5-4 to TRBJ2-7; D is uncertain. V gave up 5 bases and J gave up 0 bases, with 12 bases separating them. This CDR3 is built from 14 residues. Germline-derived CDR1 and CDR2 are SGHNT and YYREEE (reference sequence).